This passage covers 29 T cell receptor beta chains from one sample sequenced in a study of early T cells in non-severe SARS-CoV-2 infection. Via MiXCR, TCRdb re-called the 5' RACE reads, giving one row per CDR3 protein. The table records around 40,000 distinct CDR3 sequences, under 8% of them present only once. Sequencing input: whole blood. The receptor source for this set is an adult who was a healthcare worker with PCR-confirmed SARS-CoV-2 infection or an uninfected control (not recorded which).

V is TRBV6-6 and J is TRBJ1-5, with D unresolved. The V end lost 8 bases, the J end lost 4 bases, and 9 bases lay between the germline ends. CDR3 length equals 12 residues. The germline V gene has CDR1 MNHNY and CDR2 SVGAGI (reference sequence). For the CDR3, the DNA is TGTGCCAGCGAAGGAGAAAATCAGCCCCAGCATTTT. It codes for CASEGENQPQHF.

The sample holds many counts of this clonotype. The CDR3 DNA reads as TGCAGCGTTGAAGAAGGGGGAACCGGGGAGCTGTTTTTT. Translating gives CSVEEGGTGELFF. J is TRBJ2-2 and V is TRBV29-1, with D perhaps TRBD1 (6 bases). Trimming removed 0 bases at V and 5 bases at J, with 7 bases between. The CDR3 consists of 13 residues. In germline, CDR1 is SQVTM, CDR2 ANQGSEA.

The chain carries TRBV7-9 and TRBJ1-4, with 7 nucleotides matching TRBD1. The trim removed 5 bases at V and 0 bases at J, leaving 3 bases unmatched. There are 15 residues in the CDR3. CDR1 and CDR2 (germline): SEHNR, FQNEAQ (reference sequence). In DNA form, the CDR3 reads TGTGCCAGCAGCCGACAGGGCCCAACTAATGAAAAACTGTTTTTT. It is translated as CASSRQGPTNEKLFF.

This clonotype was counted ten times or more. The chain employs TRBV12-3 or TRBV12-4 and TRBJ1-2; 8 nucleotides line up with TRBD1. V shed 5 bases, J shed 5 bases, and the junction held 4 bases outside the gene matches. CDR3 length: 13 amino acids. The CDR3 DNA reads as TGTGCCAGCAGTCCCGGGACAGGTTATGGCTACACCTTC. Translation: CASSPGTGYGYTF.

Many counts were recorded for this clonotype. CDR3 residues: CASSPGDTEAFF. CDR3 coding DNA: TGTGCCAGCTCACCGGGGGACACTGAAGCTTTCTTT. This sequence joins TRBV18 and TRBJ1-1; possible D gene TRBD1, 5 bases. Germline loops: CDR1 KGHSH, CDR2 LQKENI. Trimming pared 3 bases from V and 3 bases from J, leaving 5 bases between. The CDR3 has 12 amino acids.

The V gene is TRBV11-1, the J gene TRBJ1-1, with 10 nucleotides matching TRBD1. This CDR3 spans 16 amino acids. The V and J ends lost 0 bases and 6 bases, in that order; junction bases with no gene match: 7. CDR1 SGHAT and CDR2 FQDESV come from the germline V gene (reference sequence). CDR3 amino acids: CASSLAPGQGVAEAFF. The CDR3 DNA follows: TGTGCCAGCAGCTTAGCGCCTGGACAGGGGGTTGCTGAAGCTTTCTTT.

This clonotype was observed at least ten times. The rearrangement links TRBV24-1 to TRBJ1-1; D perhaps matches TRBD1 (6 bases). V was pared by 6 bases and J by 1 base, with 11 bases between. The CDR3 extends over 14 amino acids. Germline CDR1 is KGHDR and CDR2 is SFDVKD. The CDR3 sequence is CATSPGGGNTEAFF. The CDR3 DNA reads TGTGCCACCAGTCCCGGGGGCGGGAACACTGAAGCTTTCTTT.

This clonotype has at least ten counts. The V and J genes are TRBV28 and TRBJ1-2, with 11 bases identical to TRBD1. Germline CDR1 reads MDHEN; CDR2 reads SYDVKM. The J segment lost 4 bases and the V segment lost 6 bases, leaving 10 bases of the junction unmatched. CDR3 length: 16 amino acids. The CDR3 protein is CASRRAGTGGIYGYTF. The DNA of the CDR3 is TGTGCCAGCAGACGCGCCGGGACAGGGGGAATCTATGGCTACACCTTC.

This clonotype was detected ten times or more. The chain's CDR3 is CASSSDSYGYTF. CDR3 DNA sequence: TGTGCCAGTAGTTCCGACAGCTATGGCTACACCTTC. This chain links TRBV19 with TRBJ1-2, with a tentative D call TRBD1 (5 bases). V was pared by 5 bases and J by 4 bases, with 8 bases between. The CDR3 is 12 residues long. Germline V gene data show CDR1 as LNHDA and CDR2 as SQIVND (reference sequence). Together with reference TRBV19 and TRBJ1-2, the CDR3 gives the full variable domain: DGGITQSPKYLFRKEGQNVTLSCEQNLNHDAMYWYRQDPGQGLRLIYYSQIVNDFQKGDIAEGYSVSREKKESFPLTVTSAQKNPTAFYLCASSSDSYGYTFGSGTRLTVV.

This clonotype was observed at least ten times. The chain uses TRBV4-1 and TRBJ2-7; D remains ambiguous. The germline V and J ends were trimmed by 2 bases and 0 bases, with 11 bases remaining between them. The germline V gene has CDR1 MGHRA and CDR2 YSYEKL. CDR3 length: 15 amino acids. The CDR3 DNA is TGCGCCAGCAGCCAAAGTCCCGCTAGCTCCTACGAGCAGTACTTC. Protein sequence: CASSQSPASSYEQYF.

This clonotype was detected ten times or more. The chain is built from TRBV7-2 and TRBJ1-2; D call uncertain. V was cut by 1 base and J by 8 bases, with 8 bases left in between. Germline-derived CDR1 and CDR2 are SGHTA and FQGNSA. This CDR3 spans 12 amino acids. CDR3 region: CASSLGRTGYTF. DNA of the CDR3: TGTGCCAGCAGCTTAGGTCGGACCGGCTACACCTTC.

This clonotype was counted at least ten times. The chain links TRBV9 to TRBJ1-5; no clear D gene. There are 14 residues in the CDR3. Germline V lookup: CDR1 SGDLS, CDR2 YYNGEE. V lost 3 bases and J lost 2, with 9 bases in between. DNA for the CDR3: TGTGCCAGCAGCGAGGATTTGGGCAATCAGCCCCAGCATTTT. It encodes CASSEDLGNQPQHF.

This rearrangement joins TRBV10-3 to TRBJ2-7; D is unclear. Germline V gene data show CDR1 as ENHRY and CDR2 as SYGVKD. V dropped 3 bases and J dropped 2 bases, with 14 bases sitting between them. This CDR3 has 15 amino acids. CDR3 region: CAISEDRTRTYEQYF. CDR3 nucleotide sequence: TGTGCCATCAGTGAAGATCGAACGCGGACCTACGAGCAGTACTTC.

This clonotype was detected a few times. This chain connects TRBV11-2 to TRBJ2-1; D gene uncertain. The germline gives CDR1 SGHAT, CDR2 FQNNGV. The V and J ends lost 4 bases and 5 bases respectively, with 9 bases between them. The CDR3 has 13 amino acids. CDR3 in amino acids: CASSSYRHNEQFF. The CDR3, as DNA: TGTGCCAGCAGCTCGTACAGACACAATGAGCAGTTCTTC.

The table lists this clonotype with many counts. V is TRBV2 and J is TRBJ2-7, with 7 bases aligning to TRBD2. J gave up 1 base and V 7 bases, and 4 bases lay outside the gene matches. CDR1 is SNHLY, CDR2 FYNNEI, per germline. This CDR3 has 13 amino acids. CDR3 loop: CASMWTSSYEQYF. The CDR3 DNA reads TGTGCCAGCATGTGGACTAGTTCCTACGAGCAGTACTTC.

This clonotype came up a few times. The rearrangement joins TRBV19 to TRBJ2-1, with D uncertain. V lost 0 bases and J 9 bases, leaving 9 bases between the germline ends. CDR1 is LNHDA, CDR2 SQIVND, per germline (reference sequence). This CDR3 is 13 amino acids long. The CDR3 sequence is CASSIDLWGEQFF. The CDR3 coding sequence is TGTGCCAGTAGTATAGATCTTTGGGGTGAGCAGTTCTTC.

This clonotype was seen ten or more times. The V and J genes are TRBV5-4 and TRBJ1-1; the D is unclear. The CDR3 extends over 19 amino acids. V was trimmed by 0 bases and J by 1 base, leaving 22 bases between them. Germline lookup yields CDR1 SGHNT and CDR2 YYREEE (reference sequence). CDR3 bases: TGTGCCAGCAGCTTGGCGGAACTGGACGGTAAGTGGACGAACACTGAAGCTTTCTTT. Its protein product is CASSLAELDGKWTNTEAFF. Drawing the rest from reference TRBV5-4 and TRBJ1-1, the complete variable domain is ETGVTQSPTHLIKTRGQQVTLRCSSQSGHNTVSWYQQALGQGPQFIFQYYREEENGRGNFPPRFSGLQFPNYSSELNVNALELDDSALYLCASSLAELDGKWTNTEAFFGQGTRLTVV.

This clonotype was detected many times. V and J are TRBV6-6 and TRBJ1-1; D is possibly TRBD1 (5 bases). The ends were cut back, 2 bases at V and 4 bases at J, with 11 bases in the middle. Germline loops: CDR1 MNHNY, CDR2 SVGAGI (reference sequence). The CDR3 sequence is 14 residues long. CDR3 in DNA: TGTGCCAGCAGTTACGAGACAGTTACCACTGAAGCTTTCTTT. It encodes CASSYETVTTEAFF.

This clonotype has a count of ten or more. V usage is TRBV7-2 and J usage is TRBJ2-7; TRBD2 matches at 11 bases. Germline V gene sequence: CDR1 SGHTA, CDR2 FQGNSA. The trim removed 3 bases at V and 0 bases at J, leaving 1 base unmatched. CDR3 length equals 15 residues. The CDR3 here is CASSLTSGNSYEQYF. The CDR3 DNA reads TGTGCCAGCAGCTTGACTAGCGGGAACTCCTACGAGCAGTACTTC. Complete variable domain (other parts from reference TRBV7-2 and TRBJ2-7): GAGVSQSPSNKVTEKGKDVELRCDPISGHTALYWYRQSLGQGLEFLIYFQGNSAPDKSGLPSDRFSAERTGGSVSTLTIQRTQQEDSAVYLCASSLTSGNSYEQYFGPGTRLTVT.

The sample holds many counts of this clonotype. The rearrangement links TRBV10-2 to TRBJ2-1; TRBD1 or TRBD2 may be the D gene (8 bases each). This CDR3 has 14 residues. CDR1 WSHSY and CDR2 SAAADI come from the germline V gene. V dropped 4 bases and J dropped 10 bases, with 17 bases sitting between them. Here the CDR3 reads CASSGNSGTGEQFF. CDR3 DNA sequence: TGCGCCAGCAGTGGGAATAGCGGGACAGGCGAGCAGTTCTTC.

This clonotype was detected many times. The rearrangement joins TRBV20-1 to TRBJ1-1; D uncertain. This CDR3 region has 16 residues. Trimming shortened V by 0 bases and J by 5 bases, and 19 bases separated the two germline ends. Germline CDR1 DFQATT, CDR2 SNEGSKA (reference sequence). The CDR3 DNA follows: TGCAGTGCTAGAGATGAGTACGAACACCGAGGGACTGAAGCTTTCTTT. Translation: CSARDEYEHRGTEAFF.

This clonotype was found many times. The chain has TRBV12-3 or TRBV12-4 and TRBJ1-1, with unresolved D. This CDR3 has 12 amino acids. With 7 bases removed from V and 9 bases from J, the gap between germline ends came to 15 bases. The CDR3 DNA reads as TGTGCCAGCAATGAGATGTTTACTAAAGCTTTCTTT. This encodes CASNEMFTKAFF.

This chain joins TRBV6-2 or TRBV6-3 and TRBJ2-7; TRBD2 matches at 7 bases. The CDR3 is made up of 16 amino acids. The J segment lost 5 bases and the V segment lost 6 bases, leaving 16 bases of the junction unmatched. The germline V gene encodes CDR1 MNHEY and CDR2 SVGEGT. CDR3 bases: TGTGCCAGCAGGAGCCCACTGCGGGCGGGAGCCCACGAGCAGTACTTC. Translation: CASRSPLRAGAHEQYF.

This clonotype has only a few counts. The chain links TRBV15 to TRBJ1-6; D might be TRBD1 (6 bases). The CDR3 has 14 amino acids. Germline V lookup: CDR1 LNHNV, CDR2 YYDKDF (reference sequence). Trimming shortened V by 1 base and J by 9 bases, and 10 bases separated the two germline ends. For the CDR3, the DNA is TGTGCCACCAGCAGAGTTCAGGGGATTTCACCCCTCCACTTT. This encodes CATSRVQGISPLHF.

This chain joins TRBV19 and TRBJ2-5; D is uncertain. Germline-derived CDR1 and CDR2 are LNHDA and SQIVND (reference sequence). The CDR3 extends over 11 amino acids. V was shortened by 3 bases and J by 6 bases, with 5 bases between the two germline ends. CDR3 coding DNA: TGTGCCAGTAGTATTCGGCAGACCCAGTACTTC. Translated: CASSIRQTQYF.

Ten or more counts support this clonotype. This chain joins TRBV10-3 and TRBJ1-1; 10 bases agree with TRBD1. The germline gives CDR1 ENHRY, CDR2 SYGVKD. The CDR3 sequence is 14 residues long. V was pared by 6 bases and J by 1 base, with 2 bases of the junction left unmatched. DNA for the CDR3: TGTGCCATCAGGGGGACAGGGGAGAACACTGAAGCTTTCTTT. This gives the protein CAIRGTGENTEAFF.

In this sample, this clonotype turned up many times. This sequence joins TRBV28 and TRBJ2-1; D may be TRBD1 (5 bases). Trimming shortened V by 5 bases and J by 8 bases, and 13 bases separated the two germline ends. The CDR3 contains 13 residues. CDR1 and CDR2 from the germline V gene are MDHEN and SYDVKM. In DNA, the CDR3 is TGTGCCAGCAGTCAGGGTTTCGGCGATGAGCAGTTCTTC. It codes for CASSQGFGDEQFF.

This clonotype was recorded only once. The V call is TRBV5-1, the J call TRBJ1-6; 7 bases align to TRBD1. The CDR3 runs 14 residues. The J segment lost 7 bases and the V segment lost 4 bases, leaving 5 bases of the junction unmatched. Looked up from germline, CDR1 is SGHRS and CDR2 is YFSETQ. The CDR3 DNA reads TGCGCCAGCAGCCAAGGGACAGCGAATTCACCCCTCCACTTT. It yields the protein CASSQGTANSPLHF. Together with reference TRBV5-1 and TRBJ1-6, the CDR3 gives the full variable domain: KAGVTQTPRYLIKTRGQQVTLSCSPISGHRSVSWYQQTPGQGLQFLFEYFSETQRNKGNFPGRFSGRQFSNSRSEMNVSTLELGDSALYLCASSQGTANSPLHFGNGTRLTVT.

This clonotype was counted many times. This chain links TRBV6-6 with TRBJ1-1, with D unresolved. CDR1 and CDR2 (germline): MNHNY, SVGAGI (reference sequence). The CDR3 extends over 11 amino acids. The V gene lost 8 bases and the J gene lost 4 bases, with 8 bases spanning the gap. The CDR3 nucleotides read TGTGCCAGCGGGCCAGGCACTGAAGCTTTCTTT. Amino acid sequence: CASGPGTEAFF.